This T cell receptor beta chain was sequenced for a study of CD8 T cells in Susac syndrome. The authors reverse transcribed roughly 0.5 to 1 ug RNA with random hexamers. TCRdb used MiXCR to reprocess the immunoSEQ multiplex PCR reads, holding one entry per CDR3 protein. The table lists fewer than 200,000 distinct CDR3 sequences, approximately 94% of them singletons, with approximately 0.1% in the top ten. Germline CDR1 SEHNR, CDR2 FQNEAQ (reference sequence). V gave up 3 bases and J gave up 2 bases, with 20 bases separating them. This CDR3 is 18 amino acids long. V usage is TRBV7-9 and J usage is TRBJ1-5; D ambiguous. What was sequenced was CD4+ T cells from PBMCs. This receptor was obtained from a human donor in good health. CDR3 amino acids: CASSFFAMPPGGNQPQHF. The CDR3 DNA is TGTGCCAGCAGCTTCTTCGCGATGCCTCCCGGTGGCAATCAGCCCCAGCATTTT. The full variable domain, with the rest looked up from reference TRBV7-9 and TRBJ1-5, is DTGVSQNPRHKITKRGQNVTFRCDPISEHNRLYWYRQTLGQGPEFLTYFQNEAQLEKSRLLSDRFSAERPKGSFSTLEIQRTEQGDSAMYLCASSFFAMPPGGNQPQHFGDGTRLSIL.